The 29 T cell receptor beta chains given below trace back to one sample, sequenced in a study of blood T cell repertoires in COVID-19. Profiled with immunoSEQ multiplex PCR; TCRdb holds only in-frame clones, not every one. The sample yields tens of thousands of clones, 75% to 90% seen once. Specimen: peripheral blood. The source is a man older than 75 with acute or convalescent COVID-19.

The rearrangement joins TRBV11-1 to TRBJ2-5; 8 bases fit TRBD2. V shed 7 bases and J 4 bases; nucleotides not matched to a gene: 11. In germline, CDR1 is SGHAT, CDR2 FQDESV (reference sequence). The CDR3 contains 15 residues. The chain's CDR3 is CASTQLAGPRETQYF. The DNA of the CDR3 is TGTGCCAGCACCCAATTAGCGGGACCACGAGAGACCCAGTACTTC.

The J gene is TRBJ2-3, the V gene TRBV28; D perhaps matches TRBD1 (5 bases). V lost 7 bases to trimming and J lost 2 bases, with 13 bases between them. The CDR3 is 14 amino acids. Germline V gene data show CDR1 as MDHEN and CDR2 as SYDVKM. The CDR3 loop reads CASTPDRPTDTQYF. CDR3 bases: TGTGCCAGCACGCCCGACAGACCCACAGATACGCAGTATTTT.

CDR3 sequence (DNA): TGTGCCGGGGCACAATACACTGAAGCTTTCTTT. Encoded protein: CAGAQYTEAFF. The gene calls are TRBV2 and TRBJ1-1; the D gene is possibly TRBD1 (5 bases). Trimming took off 11 bases at V and 3 bases at J, with 10 bases between the two ends. This CDR3 contains 11 residues. The germline V gene has CDR1 SNHLY and CDR2 FYNNEI.

The chain links TRBV19 to TRBJ2-2, with D possibly TRBD2 on 6 matching bases. The CDR3 is made up of 14 amino acids. Between the trimmed V and J ends, which lost 7 bases and 7 bases, there was a span of 16 bases. Germline V gene data show CDR1 as LNHDA and CDR2 as SQIVND (reference sequence). The CDR3 is CASNQEGNSGELFF. The CDR3, as DNA: TGTGCCAGTAATCAGGAGGGAAATAGCGGGGAGCTGTTTTTT. Full variable domain (missing parts from reference TRBV19 and TRBJ2-2): DGGITQSPKYLFRKEGQNVTLSCEQNLNHDAMYWYRQDPGQGLRLIYYSQIVNDFQKGDIAEGYSVSREKKESFPLTVTSAQKNPTAFYLCASNQEGNSGELFFGEGSRLTVL.

The chain carries TRBV27 and TRBJ2-7; perhaps TRBD1 as D (5 bases). This CDR3 is built from 14 residues. Germline values: CDR1 MNHEY, CDR2 SMNVEV (reference sequence). The V end lost 5 bases, the J end lost 2 bases, and 13 bases lay between the germline ends. This chain's CDR3 is CASSLRQPAYEQYF. The CDR3 coding sequence is TGTGCCAGCAGTCTCCGACAGCCGGCCTACGAGCAGTACTTC.

This chain joins TRBV3-1 (or the pseudogene TRBV3-2) and TRBJ1-3, with 8 bases matching TRBD1. Germline lookup yields CDR1 LGHDT and CDR2 YNNKEL (reference sequence). V dropped 4 bases and J dropped 0; count of bases not matched to a gene: 8. The CDR3 sequence is 17 residues long. The CDR3 reads CASSPSGGSLSGNTIYF. CDR3 coding DNA: TGTGCCAGCAGCCCCTCAGGGGGCTCACTCTCTGGAAACACCATATATTTT.

V and J are TRBV18 and TRBJ1-1; 10 bases are shared with TRBD1. The V and J ends lost 3 bases and 5 bases, in that order; junction bases with no gene match: 3. The CDR3 is 14 residues long. Germline V CDR1 and CDR2: KGHSH, LQKENI. CDR3 coding DNA: TGTGCCAGCTCACCCAGGGACAGGGGAACTGAAGCTTTCTTT. Translating gives CASSPRDRGTEAFF. Variable domain in full (rest from reference TRBV18 and TRBJ1-1): NAGVMQNPRHLVRRRGQEARLRCSPMKGHSHVYWYRQLPEEGLKFMVYLQKENIIDESGMPKERFSAEFPKEGPSILRIQQVVRGDSAAYFCASSPRDRGTEAFFGQGTRLTVV.

The chain couples TRBV29-1 to TRBJ2-3; D possibly corresponds to TRBD1 (5 bases). The V gene lost 0 bases and the J gene lost 2 bases, with 9 bases spanning the gap. Germline-derived CDR1 and CDR2 are SQVTM and ANQGSEA. The CDR3 covers 14 residues. In DNA form, the CDR3 reads TGCAGCGTTGAAGATGCCAGGGTCACAGATACGCAGTATTTT. Translated: CSVEDARVTDTQYF.

The V and J genes are TRBV24-1 and TRBJ1-2; D is undetermined. CDR1 is KGHDR, CDR2 SFDVKD, per germline. This CDR3 has 13 residues. V was pared by 3 bases and J by 4 bases, with 8 bases between. CDR3: CATSDPTSYGYTF. CDR3 DNA: TGTGCCACCAGTGATCCGACAAGCTATGGCTACACCTTC.

J is TRBJ2-7 and V is TRBV15, with D hard to call. Germline V gene lookup returns CDR1 LNHNV and CDR2 YYDKDF (reference sequence). CDR3 length equals 14 residues. Trimming removed 3 bases at V and 3 bases at J, with 12 bases between. CDR3 nucleotide sequence: TGTGCCACCAGCAGCTCACCAGTCCACTACGAGCAGTACTTC. Protein product: CATSSSPVHYEQYF.

The chain joins TRBV27 to TRBJ1-3; perhaps TRBD1 as D (5 bases). This CDR3 region has 15 residues. Germline V gene data show CDR1 as MNHEY and CDR2 as SMNVEV (reference sequence). V was trimmed by 3 bases and J by 0 bases, leaving 9 bases between them. CDR3 loop: CASSLRGPSGNTIYF. In DNA form, the CDR3 reads TGTGCCAGCAGTTTGCGGGGCCCCTCTGGAAACACCATATATTTT.

The chain employs TRBV5-8 and TRBJ1-1; a weak D match, TRBD1 (6 bases). Germline loops: CDR1 SGHTS, CDR2 YDEGEE. CDR3 length: 14 residues. V was shortened by 1 base and J by 5 bases, with 12 bases between the two germline ends. This CDR3 reads CASSLTGTGTEAFF. The CDR3 bases are TGTGCCAGCAGCTTGACAGGGACGGGAACTGAAGCTTTCTTT.

This rearrangement joins TRBV2 to TRBJ1-2, with D hard to call. CDR3 length: 13 residues. Between the trimmed V and J ends, which lost 7 bases and 5 bases, there was a span of 14 bases. Germline CDR1 and CDR2: SNHLY and FYNNEI. Here the CDR3 reads CASTPGIAYGYTF. The DNA of the CDR3 is TGTGCCAGCACCCCGGGGATAGCATATGGCTACACCTTC.

The V and J genes are TRBV19 and TRBJ1-1, with D perhaps TRBD1 (6 bases). Germline lookup yields CDR1 LNHDA and CDR2 SQIVND (reference sequence). The ends were cut back, 3 bases at V and 4 bases at J, with 12 bases in the middle. CDR3 length equals 14 residues. Written as DNA, the CDR3 is TGTGCCAGTAGTATTGGGGGCATTGGCACTGAAGCTTTCTTT. This sequence encodes CASSIGGIGTEAFF.

In this sample, this clone turned up once. The chain uses TRBV30 and TRBJ1-4; the D is unclear. This CDR3 spans 13 amino acids. The germline CDR1 and CDR2 sequences are GTSNPN and SVGIG (reference sequence). V gave up 6 bases and J gave up 8 bases, with 16 bases separating them. Here the CDR3 DNA reads TGTGCCTGTCCCGAGGGCTTAGGGGAAAAACTGTTTTTT. Protein sequence: CACPEGLGEKLFF.

The CDR3, as DNA: TGTGCCAGCAGCGTATCCCGAGGGGCTCCGGGACAGCCAAGCTCCTATAATTCACCCCTCCACTTT. Amino acids: CASSVSRGAPGQPSSYNSPLHF. The J gene is TRBJ1-6, the V gene TRBV9, with TRBD1 matching over 7 bases. V trimming: 1 base; J trimming: 0 bases; junction bases outside the gene matches: 19. The CDR3 covers 22 residues. Germline CDR1 and CDR2: SGDLS and YYNGEE.

The J gene is TRBJ1-3, the V gene TRBV2; D is uncertain. Trimming pared 2 bases from V and 4 bases from J, leaving 9 bases between. CDR3 size: 14 residues. CDR1 and CDR2 (germline): SNHLY, FYNNEI. CDR3 region: CASSESDLGNTIYF. DNA of the CDR3: TGTGCCAGCAGTGAAAGCGATCTGGGAAACACCATATATTTT. The full variable domain, in which reference TRBV2 and TRBJ1-3 provide the parts outside the CDR3, is EPEVTQTPSHQVTQMGQEVILRCVPISNHLYFYWYRQILGQKVEFLVSFYNNEISEKSEIFDDQFSVERPDGSNFTLKIRSTKLEDSAMYFCASSESDLGNTIYFGEGSWLTVV.

V is TRBV7-8 and J is TRBJ1-1; TRBD1 aligns across 9 bases. The CDR3 contains 17 residues. Germline trimming cut 1 base from V and 4 bases from J; bases unmatched to any gene: 10. Germline V gives CDR1 SGHVS, CDR2 FQNEAQ. CDR3 bases: TGTGCCAGCAGCTTAGTGGGGCTAATGACAGGGGGCACTGAAGCTTTCTTT. Protein: CASSLVGLMTGGTEAFF. Variable domain in full (rest from reference TRBV7-8 and TRBJ1-1): GAGVSQSPRYKVAKRGQDVALRCDPISGHVSLFWYQQALGQGPEFLTYFQNEAQLDKSGLPSDRFFAERPEGSVSTLKIQRTQQEDSAVYLCASSLVGLMTGGTEAFFGQGTRLTVV.

Comments on this clone: The identical CDR3 is also encoded by other nucleotide sequences in the sample. V gene TRBV3-1 (or the pseudogene TRBV3-2) combines with J gene TRBJ1-2; weak D call: TRBD1 (5 bases). In germline, CDR1 is LGHDT, CDR2 YNNKEL (reference sequence). With 0 bases removed from V and 8 bases from J, the gap between germline ends came to 16 bases. The CDR3 loop spans 15 amino acids. DNA of the CDR3: TGTGCCAGCAGCCAAGACAGGGAGGCTCTGGGGGGCTACACCTTC. It is translated as CASSQDREALGGYTF.

The chain employs TRBV7-2 and TRBJ2-3; the match to TRBD2 covers 11 bases. Unmatched junction bases numbered 1, after V lost 7 bases and J lost 1 base. The CDR3 is made up of 14 amino acids. CDR1 is SGHTA and CDR2 is FQGNSA in the germline V gene. The CDR3 sequence is CASKTSGGTDTQYF. For the CDR3, the DNA is TGTGCCAGCAAGACTAGCGGGGGCACAGATACGCAGTATTTT.

V gene TRBV14 combines with J gene TRBJ1-6; 9 nucleotides line up with TRBD1. J was trimmed by 9 bases and V by 5 bases; bases with no gene match: 5. The germline V gene has CDR1 SGHDN and CDR2 FVKESK. The CDR3 extends over 14 amino acids. The CDR3 region is CASSVTGGRSPLHF. The CDR3 nucleotides are TGTGCCAGCAGCGTGACAGGGGGGCGTTCACCCCTCCACTTT.

This rearrangement joins TRBV7-2 to TRBJ2-6; D is possibly TRBD2 (6 bases). Trimming removed 5 bases at V and 4 bases at J, with 9 bases between. Germline CDR1 reads SGHTA; CDR2 reads FQGNSA. This CDR3 spans 14 amino acids. CDR3 nucleotide sequence: TGTGCCAGCAGCCGCGGGGTCGGGGCCAACGTCCTGACTTTC. Amino acid sequence: CASSRGVGANVLTF.

The chain employs TRBV18 and TRBJ2-7, with 10 positions matching TRBD2. Germline-derived CDR1 and CDR2 are KGHSH and LQKENI. The CDR3 runs to 13 residues. V lost 3 bases to trimming and J lost 4 bases; unmatched junction nucleotides: 0. In DNA, the CDR3 is TGTGCCAGCTCACCGACTAGCGGGTACGAGCAGTACTTC. Its protein is CASSPTSGYEQYF.

The gene calls are TRBV5-8 and TRBJ1-1; 7 bases are shared with TRBD1. V lost 5 bases, J lost 8 bases, and 9 bases stayed unmatched. The germline gives CDR1 SGHTS, CDR2 YDEGEE. This CDR3 is 13 amino acids long. CDR3 DNA sequence: TGTGCCAGCAGTCGTCGACAGGGATCCGAAGCTTTCTTT. This sequence encodes CASSRRQGSEAFF.

The chain joins TRBV5-1 to TRBJ2-3, with TRBD2 identical over 9 bases. The CDR3 extends over 16 amino acids. V dropped 4 bases and J dropped 2; count of bases not matched to a gene: 8. Germline values: CDR1 SGHRS, CDR2 YFSETQ. The CDR3 protein is CASSTIAGASTDTQYF. The CDR3 DNA reads as TGCGCCAGCAGCACCATAGCGGGGGCTTCCACAGATACGCAGTATTTT.

This chain joins TRBV12-3 or TRBV12-4 and TRBJ2-5, with 7 nucleotides matching TRBD2. V trimming: 5 bases; J trimming: 5 bases; junction bases outside the gene matches: 2. The CDR3 runs 12 residues. CDR3 nucleotide sequence: TGTGCCAGCAGTCCCGGGGGGGAGACCCAGTACTTC. This encodes CASSPGGETQYF.

V usage is TRBV7-8 and J usage is TRBJ2-3; D ambiguous. This CDR3 spans 13 amino acids. Germline CDR1 SGHVS, CDR2 FQNEAQ. The V and J ends lost 0 bases and 5 bases respectively, with 6 bases between them. CDR3 protein: CASSLARGDTQYF. DNA for the CDR3: TGTGCCAGCAGCTTAGCGCGAGGAGATACGCAGTATTTT.

This chain links TRBV3-1 (or the pseudogene TRBV3-2) with TRBJ1-1, with unresolved D. The germline V gene has CDR1 LGHDT and CDR2 YNNKEL (reference sequence). With 1 base removed from V and 4 bases from J, the gap between germline ends came to 10 bases. This CDR3 comprises 14 residues. The CDR3 loop is CASSQVRGGTEAFF. The CDR3 DNA reads TGTGCCAGCAGCCAAGTTCGGGGAGGCACTGAAGCTTTCTTT.

The V and J genes are TRBV5-1 and TRBJ2-7; D is perhaps TRBD2 (5 bases). This CDR3 comprises 15 residues. Germline CDR1 SGHRS, CDR2 YFSETQ. V shed 0 bases and J shed 6 bases, with 16 bases lying between them. For the CDR3, the DNA is TGCGCCAGCAGCTTGGCCAACACAAGACGGGGCGAGCAGTACTTC. Its protein is CASSLANTRRGEQYF.